This is a list of T cell receptor beta chains from one sample in a study of T cells after somatic rescue of genetic block. Libraries were prepared by immunoSEQ multiplex PCR; TCRdb keeps only in-frame clonotypes and omits some of them. Of around 64,000 clones listed, under 95% are singletons. Input material: peripheral blood mononuclear cells (PBMCs). These receptors were taken from a man aged 40-50 years. Each CDR3 is given with its conserved first and last residue. A D gene is named only where the DNA matches it firmly. The listing skips clone size in some rows; elsewhere it reads once, few, many or a size class.

clone size	V gene	D gene	J gene	CDR3 protein	CDR3 DNA
.	TRBV6-1	.	TRBJ2-7	CASSKSGLNSYEQYF	TGTGCCAGCAGTAAATCTGGACTAAACTCCTACGAGCAGTACTTC
.	TRBV4-1	.	TRBJ2-1	CASSQEGGGVLGSHEQFF	TGCGCCAGCAGCCAAGAAGGGGGGGGTGTTTTGGGCTCCCATGAGCAGTTCTTC
.	TRBV5-6	.	TRBJ2-2	CASSFERTGELFF	TGTGCCAGCAGCTTCGAGAGAACCGGGGAGCTGTTTTTT
.	TRBV19	.	TRBJ2-3	CATRQRTSTDTQYF	TGTGCCACTAGACAGCGTACTAGCACAGATACGCAGTATTTT
.	TRBV18	.	TRBJ2-3	CASSLTSTDTQYF	TGTGCCAGCTCACTGACTAGCACAGATACGCAGTATTTT
.	TRBV5-4	TRBD1	TRBJ2-7	CASSPYLRQGNEQYF	TGTGCCAGCAGCCCTTATCTTCGACAGGGTAACGAGCAGTACTTC
.	TRBV6-5	.	TRBJ2-7	CASSYSGVHEQYF	TGTGCCAGCAGTTACTCGGGGGTCCACGAGCAGTACTTC
.	TRBV5-1	.	TRBJ2-3	CASSPGGPTDTQYF	TGCGCCAGCAGCCCGGGGGGCCCCACAGATACGCAGTATTTT
.	TRBV10-3	.	TRBJ1-3	CAISEFRTQGIYF	TGTGCCATCAGTGAATTTCGTACACAGGGAATATATTTT
.	TRBV25-1	.	TRBJ1-1	CASRPEVGSEAFF	TGTGCCAGCCGCCCGGAGGTGGGAAGTGAAGCTTTCTTT
.	TRBV6-1	.	TRBJ2-5	CASSYQETQYF	TGTGCCAGCAGTTACCAAGAGACCCAGTACTTC
.	TRBV2	.	TRBJ1-3	CASSEDRFSGNTIYF	TGTGCCAGCAGTGAAGACAGATTCTCTGGAAACACCATATATTTT
few	TRBV5-1	.	TRBJ1-1	CASSSTLRTEAFF	TGCGCCAGCAGCTCGACCTTGCGCACTGAAGCTTTCTTT
.	TRBV19	.	TRBJ2-7	CASSIALDFYEQYF	TGTGCCAGTAGTATAGCTCTGGATTTTTACGAGCAGTACTTC
.	TRBV29-1	TRBD2	TRBJ2-2	CSVGSPGLAGGLNTGELFF	TGCAGCGTGGGATCGCCGGGACTAGCGGGAGGCTTGAACACCGGGGAGCTGTTTTTT
.	TRBV10-3	.	TRBJ1-1	CAIAGGVYVWNTEAFF	TGTGCCATCGCGGGGGGGGTTTATGTTTGGAACACTGAAGCTTTCTTT
.	TRBV7-9	.	TRBJ1-5	CASSSDRNQPQHF	TGTGCCAGCAGCTCCGACCGCAATCAGCCCCAGCATTTT
once	TRBV6-1	.	TRBJ2-1	CASSESTAGHEQFF	TGTGCCAGCAGTGAGTCAACCGCCGGGCATGAGCAGTTCTTC
once	TRBV7-2	.	TRBJ1-4	CASSLARRAGEKLFF	TGTGCCAGCAGCCTGGCGCGACGCGCGGGGGAAAAACTGTTTTTT
.	TRBV7-2	.	TRBJ1-2	CASSFAGGTDYGYTF	TGTGCCAGCAGCTTCGCTGGGGGTACAGACTATGGCTACACCTTC
.	TRBV20-1	TRBD1	TRBJ1-2	CSASGGSGYTF	TGCAGTGCCTCAGGGGGCAGTGGCTACACCTTC
.	TRBV27	.	TRBJ2-5	CASSTIAAQETQYF	TGTGCCAGCAGTACAATAGCGGCACAAGAGACCCAGTACTTC
.	TRBV7-9	TRBD2	TRBJ2-1	CASSFLAGDYNEQFF	TGTGCCAGCAGCTTCCTCGCGGGAGACTACAATGAGCAGTTCTTC
once	TRBV4-2	TRBD1	TRBJ2-3	CASSQVSDRGDTQYF	TGTGCCAGCAGCCAAGTATCGGACAGGGGAGATACGCAGTATTTT
once	TRBV5-1	.	TRBJ1-2	CASRSPGQANYGYTF	TGCGCCAGCAGGTCCCCGGGGCAGGCTAACTATGGCTACACCTTC
few	TRBV28	TRBD1	TRBJ1-1	CASSLNRGGTEAFF	TGTGCCAGCAGTCTCAACAGGGGTGGCACTGAAGCTTTCTTT
.	TRBV28	.	TRBJ2-3	CASSQGPTDTQYF	TGTGCCAGCAGTCAGGGGCCCACAGATACGCAGTATTTT
.	TRBV11-2	.	TRBJ2-5	CASSLGTIKETQYF	TGTGCCAGCAGCTTAGGGACTATCAAAGAGACCCAGTACTTC
.	TRBV15	TRBD1	TRBJ1-3	CATSRADRAGNTIYF	TGTGCCACCAGCAGAGCGGACAGGGCTGGAAACACCATATATTTT
.	TRBV5-1	TRBD2	TRBJ2-7	CASSTGLSYEQYF	TGCGCCAGCAGCACGGGACTATCCTACGAGCAGTACTTC
.	TRBV19	TRBD1	TRBJ1-1	CASSTDRVREAFF	TGTGCCAGTAGTACGGACAGGGTGCGTGAAGCTTTCTTT
.	TRBV30	TRBD1	TRBJ2-7	CAWSEDRGLDEQYF	TGTGCCTGGAGTGAGGACAGGGGGCTTGACGAGCAGTACTTC
.	TRBV15	TRBD1	TRBJ1-1	CATSRETGMNTEAFF	TGTGCCACCAGCAGAGAGACAGGGATGAACACTGAAGCTTTCTTT
.	TRBV19	.	TRBJ1-2	CASSISDSLRYLYGYTF	TGTGCCAGTAGTATATCCGACAGCCTTCGTTACCTCTATGGCTACACCTTC
.	TRBV15	.	TRBJ1-4	CATSSPREKLFF	TGTGCCACCAGCAGCCCCCGAGAAAAACTGTTTTTT
.	TRBV6-5	.	TRBJ2-1	CASSAGIGEQFF	TGTGCCAGCAGCGCGGGGATTGGTGAGCAGTTCTTC
.	TRBV19	.	TRBJ2-5	CASSILGGSQETQYF	TGTGCCAGTAGTATATTGGGAGGTTCCCAAGAGACCCAGTACTTC
.	TRBV2	TRBD1	TRBJ1-6	CASSERGTDNSPLHF	TGTGCCAGCAGTGAAAGGGGGACAGACAATTCACCCCTCCACTTT
once	TRBV15	.	TRBJ1-5	CATSRGQQPSNQPQHF	TGTGCCACCAGCCGGGGGCAGCAACCTAGCAATCAGCCCCAGCATTTT
once	TRBV6-5	.	TRBJ2-1	CASRPSPEGGQFF	TGTGCCAGCAGACCTTCCCCGGAGGGGGGGCAGTTCTTC
once	TRBV28	.	TRBJ1-2	CASSLRPGHSYGYTF	TGTGCCAGCAGTTTACGTCCGGGACACTCCTATGGCTACACCTTC
.	TRBV4-1	TRBD2	TRBJ2-1	CASSPPGGGGHEQFF	TGCGCCAGCAGCCCCCCCGGGGGGGGCGGCCATGAGCAGTTCTTC
.	TRBV7-9	.	TRBJ1-4	CASSLQGEGEKLFF	TGTGCCAGCAGCCTGCAAGGGGAGGGCGAAAAACTGTTTTTT
.	TRBV28	TRBD2	TRBJ2-1	CASLRSGTFSYNEQFF	TGTGCCAGCCTTAGAAGCGGGACGTTCTCCTACAATGAGCAGTTCTTC